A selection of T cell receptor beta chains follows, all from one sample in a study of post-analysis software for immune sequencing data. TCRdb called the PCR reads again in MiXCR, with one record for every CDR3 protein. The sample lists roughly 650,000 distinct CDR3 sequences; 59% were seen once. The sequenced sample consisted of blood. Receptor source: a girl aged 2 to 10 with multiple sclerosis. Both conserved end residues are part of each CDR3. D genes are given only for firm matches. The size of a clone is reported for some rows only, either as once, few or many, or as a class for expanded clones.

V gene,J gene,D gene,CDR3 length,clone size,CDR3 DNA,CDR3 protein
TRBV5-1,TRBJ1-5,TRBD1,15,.,TGCGCCAGCAGCTTAACAGGGGGCGCAGATCAGCCCCAGCATTTT,CASSLTGGADQPQHF
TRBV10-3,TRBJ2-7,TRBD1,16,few,TGTGCCATCGCGTTAAAGCCGGGACAGGGTTCCTACGAGCAGTACTTC,CAIALKPGQGSYEQYF
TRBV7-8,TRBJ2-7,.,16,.,TGTGCCAGCAGCCGCAATCTAGCTGTGCTCTCCTACGAGCAGTACTTC,CASSRNLAVLSYEQYF
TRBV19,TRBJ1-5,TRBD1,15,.,TGTGCCAGTACCCCGACAGGGAGGGGTAATCAGCCCCAGCATTTT,CASTPTGRGNQPQHF
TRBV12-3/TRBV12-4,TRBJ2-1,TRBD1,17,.,TGTGCCAGCAGTACCCCTGGAGGACAGGGCCACCCGGGTGAGCAGTTCTTC,CASSTPGGQGHPGEQFF
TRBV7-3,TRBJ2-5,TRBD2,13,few,TGTGCCAGCAGCTTAGACGGACTAGCGGCCCAGTACTTC,CASSLDGLAAQYF
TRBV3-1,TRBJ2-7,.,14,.,TGTGCCAGCAGCCAGACAGTGAGCTCCTACGAGCAGTACTTC,CASSQTVSSYEQYF
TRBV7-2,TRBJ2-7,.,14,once,TGTGCCAGCACCGTGCACCTCGGGGACTACGAGCAGTACTTC,CASTVHLGDYEQYF
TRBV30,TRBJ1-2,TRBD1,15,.,TGTGCCTGGAGTGTACGGGTAGGGGGCGACTATGGCTACACCTTC,CAWSVRVGGDYGYTF
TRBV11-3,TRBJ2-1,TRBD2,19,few,TGTGCCAGCAGCTTAGTGCTAGCGGGGTCAATAAGCTCCTACAATGAGCAGTTCTTC,CASSLVLAGSISSYNEQFF
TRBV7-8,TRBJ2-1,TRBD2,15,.,TGTGCCAGCAGCTTAAATAGCGGGCACTACAATGAGCAGTTCTTC,CASSLNSGHYNEQFF
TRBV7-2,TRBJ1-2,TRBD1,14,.,TGTGCCAGCAGCGCCACGACCTTACAGGGGGGCTACACCTTC,CASSATTLQGGYTF
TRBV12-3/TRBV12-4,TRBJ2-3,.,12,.,TGTGCCAGCAGTCTAGGGAAATTTACGCAGTATTTT,CASSLGKFTQYF
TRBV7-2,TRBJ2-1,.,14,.,TGTGCCAGCAGCAAACAGTACTCCTACAATGAGCAGTTCTTC,CASSKQYSYNEQFF
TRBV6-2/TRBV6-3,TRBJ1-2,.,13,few,TGTGCCAGCAGTTACGGGGAGATTGGTGGCTACACCTTC,CASSYGEIGGYTF
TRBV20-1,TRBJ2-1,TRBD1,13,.,TGCAGTGCGCGAGGACAGGGTAGGAATGAGCAGTTCTTC,CSARGQGRNEQFF
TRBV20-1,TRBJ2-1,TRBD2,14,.,TGCAGTGCTAGTAGGACTAGCTCCTACAATGAGCAGTTCTTC,CSASRTSSYNEQFF
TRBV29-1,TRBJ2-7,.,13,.,TGCAGCGTTGAGCCTGTAGGATCCTACGAGCAGTACTTC,CSVEPVGSYEQYF
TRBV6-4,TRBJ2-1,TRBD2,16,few,TGTGCCAGCAGTGACATCTTTAGCGGGAAATACAATGAGCAGTTCTTC,CASSDIFSGKYNEQFF
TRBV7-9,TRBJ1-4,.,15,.,TGTGCCAGCTCCTTGGACAGTTCAACTAATGAAAAACTGTTTTTT,CASSLDSSTNEKLFF
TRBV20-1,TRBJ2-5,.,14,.,TGCAGCGCTAGGACAGGAGGAGGAGGGGAGACCCAGTACTTC,CSARTGGGGETQYF
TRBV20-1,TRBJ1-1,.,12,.,TGCACTCCAGGGTCCCCGAACACTGAAGCTTTCTTT,CTPGSPNTEAFF
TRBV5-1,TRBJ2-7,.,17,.,TGCGCCAGCAGCTTCTCAGACCGGACCGTGCCAGACTACGAGCAGTACTTC,CASSFSDRTVPDYEQYF
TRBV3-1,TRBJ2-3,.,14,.,TGTGCCAGCAGCCCAACGGCCGGGGTGGATACGCAGTATTTT,CASSPTAGVDTQYF
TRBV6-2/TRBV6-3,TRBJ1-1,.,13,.,TGTGCCAGCAGTTACGGGGCCCCCACTCGGGCTTTCTTT,CASSYGAPTRAFF
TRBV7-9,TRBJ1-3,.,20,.,TGTGCCAGCAGCTTAAAGTCCCCGGGGATCTACGGAGCGCGGGGAAACACCATATATTTT,CASSLKSPGIYGARGNTIYF
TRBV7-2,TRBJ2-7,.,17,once,TGTGCCAGCAGCCCCTGGGGGGGCAGGGCTAGGGGTTACGAGCAGTACTTC,CASSPWGGRARGYEQYF
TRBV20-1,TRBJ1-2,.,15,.,TGCAGTGCTAGAACGGACAGCTTGAACTCCTATGGCTACACCTTC,CSARTDSLNSYGYTF
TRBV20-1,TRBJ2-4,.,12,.,TGCAGTGCTAGAGGCCTCCAGGGTAAGCAGTACTTC,CSARGLQGKQYF
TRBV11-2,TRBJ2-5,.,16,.,TGTGCCAGCAGCTTACTACGGGCAGGGAGAGATGGGGAGCAGTACTTC,CASSLLRAGRDGEQYF
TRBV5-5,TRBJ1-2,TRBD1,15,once,TGTGCCAGCAGCTCCGACCCGGGACAGAACTATGGCTACACCTTC,CASSSDPGQNYGYTF
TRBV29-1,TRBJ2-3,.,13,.,TGCAGCGTTGGGTTCGGTCCCACAGATACGCAGTATTTT,CSVGFGPTDTQYF
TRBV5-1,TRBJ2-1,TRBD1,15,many,TGCGCCAGCAGATTACGACAGGGCACCTACAATGAGCAGTTCTTC,CASRLRQGTYNEQFF
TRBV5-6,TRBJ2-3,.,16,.,TGTGCCAGCAGCTTGGGTACCGGGGAGGACACAGATACGCAGTATTTT,CASSLGTGEDTDTQYF
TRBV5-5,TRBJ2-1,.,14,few,TGTGCCAGCAGCTTGGGAGACGTGCACAATGAGCAGTTCTTC,CASSLGDVHNEQFF
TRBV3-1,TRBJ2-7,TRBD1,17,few,TGTGCCAGCAGCCAGCCCACCGGGACAGCCTTTTCCTACGAGCAGTACTTC,CASSQPTGTAFSYEQYF
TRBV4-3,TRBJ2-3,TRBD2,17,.,TGCGCCAGCAGCCAAGAAATTCTAGCGGGGGACACAGATACGCAGTATTTT,CASSQEILAGDTDTQYF
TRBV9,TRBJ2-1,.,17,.,TGTGCCAGCAGCGTAGGGGTGGGGGATATTCCTTACGATGAGCAGTTCTTC,CASSVGVGDIPYDEQFF
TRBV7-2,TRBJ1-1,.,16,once,TGTGCCAGCAGCCTCCACGCGGGAACCTTAAACACTGAAGCTTTCTTT,CASSLHAGTLNTEAFF
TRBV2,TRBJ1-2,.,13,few,TGTGCCAGCAGCGCGAGGGTAGGGGAAGGCTACACCTTC,CASSARVGEGYTF
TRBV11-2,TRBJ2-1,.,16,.,TGTGCCAGCAGCCCCGGACAGCTATCCTCCTACAATGAGCAGTTCTTC,CASSPGQLSSYNEQFF
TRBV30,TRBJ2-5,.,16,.,TGTGCCTGGAGTGGAGACGAAGAAGGGGCCGACGAGACCCAGTACTTC,CAWSGDEEGADETQYF